A single sample gave rise to the 15 T cell receptor beta chains below, sequenced in a study of CD8 T cells in ankylosing spondylitis (dated by TCRdb to about 2017). The research as a whole found: Blood from ankylosing spondylitis patients appeared to be characterized by a TCR beta motif composed of under 10 highly homologous amino acid variants.

The library was generated by 5' RACE. The reads were generated on an Illumina HiSeq 2500. The public sequencing data were trimmed at Q25 with fastp and processed into clonotypes with MiXCR by TCRdb, which kept only in-frame beta chains. Identical CDR3 protein sequences are pooled into one entry, listed with their most common genes and DNA. This sample holds around 430,000 distinct CDR3 sequences; roughly 15% were observed only once. The ten largest clones represent over 1% of the sample. What these receptors recognize is not known. Source material: blood, either unsorted or a sorted T cell fraction (not recorded which). The receptors derive from a male donor with ankylosing spondylitis.

The genes are TRBV7-2 and TRBJ2-3; TRBD2 is a possible D gene (6 bases). The germline gives CDR1 SGHTA, CDR2 FQGNSA. The V end was cut by 5 bases, the J end by 7 bases, with 22 bases between. CDR3 length equals 16 residues. The CDR3, as DNA: TGTGCCAGCAGCCCTACCCGGGACTCTAGGGGAAATACGCAGTATTTT. Residues: CASSPTRDSRGNTQYF.

This clonotype was recorded at least ten times. The chain carries TRBV4-1 and TRBJ1-2; the D is unclear. The CDR3 runs 16 residues. Germline V CDR1 and CDR2: MGHRA, YSYEKL. V was shortened by 0 bases and J by 2 bases, with 13 bases between the two germline ends. As DNA, the CDR3 is TGCGCCAGCAGCCAAGATGCGGGCCAGACGAACTATGGCTACACCTTC. Amino acid sequence: CASSQDAGQTNYGYTF.

The CDR3 DNA is TGTGCCAGCAGTCACAGGGACAGGCTCAACGACGGCAATCAGCCCCAGCATTTT. Encoded protein: CASSHRDRLNDGNQPQHF. The chain employs TRBV6-2 or TRBV6-3 and TRBJ1-5; the match to TRBD1 covers 8 bases. This CDR3 spans 18 amino acids. Germline trimming cut 5 bases from V and 2 bases from J; bases unmatched to any gene: 14. CDR1 and CDR2 from the germline V gene are MNHEY and SVGEGT.

The sample holds a few counts of this clonotype. CDR3 amino acids: CASSLEWAYNSPLHF. Written as DNA, the CDR3 is TGCGCCAGCAGCTTGGAATGGGCCTATAATTCACCCCTCCACTTT. The chain combines TRBV5-1 with TRBJ1-6; D not certain. The germline V gene has CDR1 SGHRS and CDR2 YFSETQ. Trimming shortened V by 0 bases and J by 2 bases, and 6 bases separated the two germline ends. The CDR3 totals 15 residues.

J is TRBJ2-1 and V is TRBV6-2 or TRBV6-3, with a possible D match to TRBD1 (5 bases). Germline V CDR1 and CDR2: MNHEY, SVGEGT. The CDR3 is 16 residues long. V dropped 2 bases and J dropped 2 bases, with 13 bases sitting between them. The CDR3 DNA is TGTGCCAGCAGTTACAACCCCGCCAGGGCCTACAATGAGCAGTTCTTC. Its translation: CASSYNPARAYNEQFF.

The CDR3 DNA reads as TGCGCCAGCAGCTTCCCACAGGGGACAAGTACAGATACGCAGTATTTT. Translation gives CASSFPQGTSTDTQYF. The chain employs TRBV5-1 and TRBJ2-3; TRBD1 aligns across 7 bases. The trim removed 2 bases at V and 3 bases at J, leaving 9 bases unmatched. The CDR3 consists of 16 residues. Germline V gene sequence: CDR1 SGHRS, CDR2 YFSETQ.

CDR3 sequence (DNA): TGTGCCAGCAGCTTATGGGACAGGGGCGGAACAGATACGCAGTATTTT. Amino acid sequence: CASSLWDRGGTDTQYF. V and J are TRBV11-2 and TRBJ2-3; 10 bases match TRBD1. Germline loops: CDR1 SGHAT, CDR2 FQNNGV. With V trimmed by 2 bases and J by 3 bases, 5 bases remained unmatched. The CDR3 spans 16 residues.

This clonotype has just a few counts. The chain joins TRBV27 to TRBJ2-2; 7 bases map to TRBD1. CDR1 and CDR2 from the germline V gene are MNHEY and SMNVEV (reference sequence). This CDR3 comprises 13 residues. Unmatched junction bases numbered 6, after V lost 8 bases and J lost 6 bases. DNA for the CDR3: TGTGCCAGCCGACAGGGTTATTCCGGGGAGCTGTTTTTT. Protein: CASRQGYSGELFF.

This clonotype occurred a few times. The rearrangement uses TRBV20-1 and TRBJ1-5; unclear D gene. Germline CDR1 reads DFQATT; CDR2 reads SNEGSKA (reference sequence). The CDR3 sequence is 13 residues long. Trimming took 3 bases from V and 6 from J, leaving 12 bases between them. CDR3 sequence reads: CSASSGYFQPQHF. For the CDR3, the DNA is TGCAGTGCTAGTAGTGGGTATTTTCAGCCCCAGCATTTT.

This clonotype has ten or more counts. V and J are TRBV20-1 and TRBJ1-1; 7 nucleotides line up with TRBD1. There are 12 residues in the CDR3. V trimming: 6 bases; J trimming: 6 bases; junction bases outside the gene matches: 7. From germline, CDR1 is DFQATT and CDR2 SNEGSKA (reference sequence). The CDR3: CSAPSRGAEAFF. Here the CDR3 DNA reads TGCAGTGCCCCGTCCAGGGGGGCTGAAGCTTTCTTT.

This clonotype was observed a handful of times. The genes are TRBV20-1 and TRBJ1-4; possible D gene TRBD1, 6 bases. The CDR3 has 16 amino acids. Germline assignment: CDR1 DFQATT and CDR2 SNEGSKA (reference sequence). Trimming cost V 6 bases and J 4 bases, with 21 bases left between them. CDR3 bases: TGCAGTGCCCCCCTTTTAATTGGACAGTTTAATGAAAAACTGTTTTTT. Residues: CSAPLLIGQFNEKLFF.

The sample holds a few counts of this clonotype. The CDR3, as DNA: TGTGCCAGCAGTGAAGCGCGCCCCCAGTTCTTC. Protein product: CASSEARPQFF. V gene TRBV2 combines with J gene TRBJ2-1; D call uncertain. The length of the CDR3 is 11 residues. V was pared by 0 bases and J by 13 bases, with 7 bases between. CDR1 SNHLY and CDR2 FYNNEI come from the germline V gene. The full variable domain, rest sourced from reference TRBV2 and TRBJ2-1, is EPEVTQTPSHQVTQMGQEVILRCVPISNHLYFYWYRQILGQKVEFLVSFYNNEISEKSEIFDDQFSVERPDGSNFTLKIRSTKLEDSAMYFCASSEARPQFFGPGTRLTVL.

The V call is TRBV6-5, the J call TRBJ2-1; 8 positions agree with TRBD1. The CDR3 sequence is 15 residues long. After removal of 4 bases from V and 4 bases from J, the junction contained 6 bases not matched to a gene. Germline values: CDR1 MNHEY, CDR2 SVGAGI. The CDR3, as DNA: TGTGCCAGCAGTTCCGACAGGGGTGGGTACAATGAGCAGTTCTTC. Residues: CASSSDRGGYNEQFF.

The chain combines TRBV11-2 with TRBJ2-7; 7 nucleotides line up with TRBD2. Germline lookup yields CDR1 SGHAT and CDR2 FQNNGV. V lost 5 bases, J lost 4 bases, and 14 bases stayed unmatched. The CDR3 covers 16 residues. CDR3 bases: TGTGCCAGCAGCCGTAGTCTGGGCGGGAGTCAATACGAGCAGTACTTC. This gives the protein CASSRSLGGSQYEQYF. Drawing the rest from reference TRBV11-2 and TRBJ2-7, the complete variable domain is EAGVAQSPRYKIIEKRQSVAFWCNPISGHATLYWYQQILGQGPKLLIQFQNNGVVDDSQLPKDRFSAERLKGVDSTLKIQPAKLEDSAVYLCASSRSLGGSQYEQYFGPGTRLTVT.

This chain connects TRBV27 to TRBJ2-1; D perhaps matches TRBD1 (6 bases). Germline V gene sequence: CDR1 MNHEY, CDR2 SMNVEV (reference sequence). CDR3 length equals 15 residues. V was pared by 11 bases and J by 4 bases, with 21 bases between. The CDR3 spells CAAAQQGEWYNEQFF. CDR3 nucleotide sequence: TGTGCCGCAGCCCAACAGGGAGAGTGGTACAATGAGCAGTTCTTC.